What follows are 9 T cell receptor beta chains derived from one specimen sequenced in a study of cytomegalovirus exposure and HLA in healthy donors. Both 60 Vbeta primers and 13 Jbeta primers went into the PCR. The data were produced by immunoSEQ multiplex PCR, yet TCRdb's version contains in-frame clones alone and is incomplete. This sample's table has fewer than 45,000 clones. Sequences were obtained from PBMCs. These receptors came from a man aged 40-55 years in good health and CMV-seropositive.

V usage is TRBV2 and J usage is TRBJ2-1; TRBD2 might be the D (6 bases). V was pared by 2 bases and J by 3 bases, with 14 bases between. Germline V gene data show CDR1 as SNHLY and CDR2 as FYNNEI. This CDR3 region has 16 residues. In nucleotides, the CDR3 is TGTGCCAGCAGTGAACGGGACGGAGCGGGCTACAATGAGCAGTTCTTC. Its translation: CASSERDGAGYNEQFF.

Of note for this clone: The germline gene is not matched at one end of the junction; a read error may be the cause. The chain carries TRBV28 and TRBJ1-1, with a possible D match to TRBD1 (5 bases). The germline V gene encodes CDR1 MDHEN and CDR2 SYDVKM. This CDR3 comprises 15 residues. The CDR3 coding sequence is TGTGCCAACAGTTTGGGGGGGATAGGAAACACTGAAGCTTTCTTT. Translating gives CANSLGGIGNTEAFF.

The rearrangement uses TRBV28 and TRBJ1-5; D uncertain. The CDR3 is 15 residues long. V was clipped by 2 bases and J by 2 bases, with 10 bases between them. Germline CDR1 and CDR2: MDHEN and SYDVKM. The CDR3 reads CASSLGLRGNQPQHF. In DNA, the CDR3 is TGTGCCAGCAGTTTAGGGTTACGGGGCAATCAGCCCCAGCATTTT.

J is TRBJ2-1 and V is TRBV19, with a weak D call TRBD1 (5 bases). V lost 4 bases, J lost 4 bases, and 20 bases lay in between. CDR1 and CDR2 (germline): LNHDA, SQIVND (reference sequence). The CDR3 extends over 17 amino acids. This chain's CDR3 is CASSSEGHPVPYNEQFF. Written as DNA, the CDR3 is TGTGCCAGTAGTAGCGAAGGACATCCCGTGCCTTACAATGAGCAGTTCTTC.

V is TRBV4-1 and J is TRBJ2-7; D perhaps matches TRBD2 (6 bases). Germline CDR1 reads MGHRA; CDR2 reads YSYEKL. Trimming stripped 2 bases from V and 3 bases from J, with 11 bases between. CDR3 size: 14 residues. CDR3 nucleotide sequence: TGCGCCAGCAGCCAACCAGGAGGGAGCTACGAGCAGTACTTC. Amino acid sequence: CASSQPGGSYEQYF.

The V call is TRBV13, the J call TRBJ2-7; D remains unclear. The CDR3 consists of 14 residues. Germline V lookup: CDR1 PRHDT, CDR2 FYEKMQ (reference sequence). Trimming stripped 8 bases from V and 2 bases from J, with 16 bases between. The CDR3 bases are TGTGCCAGCTCGGGTTTCCCAAGGCCCTACGAGCAGTACTTC. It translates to CASSGFPRPYEQYF.

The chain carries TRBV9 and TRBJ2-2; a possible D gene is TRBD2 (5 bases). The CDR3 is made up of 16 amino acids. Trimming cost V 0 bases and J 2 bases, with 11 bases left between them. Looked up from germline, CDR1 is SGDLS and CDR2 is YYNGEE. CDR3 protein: CASSVGLLTNTGELFF. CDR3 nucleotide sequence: TGTGCCAGCAGCGTAGGACTACTAACAAACACCGGGGAGCTGTTTTTT.

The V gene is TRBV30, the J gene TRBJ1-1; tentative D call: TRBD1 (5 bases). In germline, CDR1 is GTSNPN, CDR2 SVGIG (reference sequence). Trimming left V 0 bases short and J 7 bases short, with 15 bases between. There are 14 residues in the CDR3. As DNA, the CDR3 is TGTGCCTGGAGTGTGTTGCGGGGCGCCGTTGAAGCTTTCTTT. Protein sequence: CAWSVLRGAVEAFF. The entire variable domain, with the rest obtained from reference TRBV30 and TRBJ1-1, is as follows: SQTIHQWPATLVQPVGSPLSLECTVEGTSNPNLYWYRQAAGRGLQLLFYSVGIGQISSEVPQNLSASRPQDRQFILSSKKLLLSDSGFYLCAWSVLRGAVEAFFGQGTRLTVV.

The CDR3 region has the DNA TGTGCCAGCAGTCGGCCGGGACAGGGGACCTATGGCTACACCTTC. Protein product: CASSRPGQGTYGYTF. The chain recombines TRBV9 with TRBJ1-2, with 10 bases identical to TRBD1. Germline V gene sequence: CDR1 SGDLS, CDR2 YYNGEE. After removal of 5 bases from V and 4 bases from J, the junction contained 8 bases not matched to a gene. The CDR3 covers 15 residues.